Detailed here is one TCR beta chain. No antigen is known for it. The read falls 3 residues short of the CDR3 end, and the missing part is taken from the germline J gene. Here immunoSEQ multiplex PCR was the method, and the copy in TCRdb shows in-frame clones only, minus some. Found here are 20,000 to 25,000 clones; the top ten clones hold roughly 9%. The data are from a study of T cells in women clearing cervical HPV infection. Across the study: Controls gave blood once infection was undetectable; cases at lesion identification. Study findings and constraints: Cases and controls were distinguished at AUC just under 0.85 by richness and V genes. CIN3+ cases had significantly higher TCR repertoire richness than controls, but evenness did not differ.

This CDR3 is 15 amino acids long. The germline CDR1 and CDR2 sequences are SGHTA and FQGNSA. The trim removed 5 bases at V and 6 bases at J, leaving 10 bases unmatched. The sample was blood buffy coat. This chain links TRBV7-2 with TRBJ2-3, with 8 nucleotides matching TRBD2. The receptor's source is a woman aged 18-70 years with a cervical HPV16 infection that either progressed to CIN3+ or cleared (not recorded which). The CDR3 loop reads CASSQQRGIFDTQYF. CDR3 bases read: TGTGCCAGCAGCCAGCAGCGGGGGATTTTTGATACG.